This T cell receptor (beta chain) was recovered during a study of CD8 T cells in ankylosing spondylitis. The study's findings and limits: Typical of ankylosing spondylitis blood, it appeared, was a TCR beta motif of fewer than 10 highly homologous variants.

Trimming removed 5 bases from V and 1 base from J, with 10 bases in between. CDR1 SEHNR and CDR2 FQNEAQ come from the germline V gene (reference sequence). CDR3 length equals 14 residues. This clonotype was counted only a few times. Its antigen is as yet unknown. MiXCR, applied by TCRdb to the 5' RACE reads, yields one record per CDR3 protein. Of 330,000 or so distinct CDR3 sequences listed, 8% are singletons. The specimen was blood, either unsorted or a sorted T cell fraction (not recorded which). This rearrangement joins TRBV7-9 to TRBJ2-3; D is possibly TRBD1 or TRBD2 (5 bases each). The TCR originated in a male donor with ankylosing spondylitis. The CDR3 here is CASSPGAGTDTQYF. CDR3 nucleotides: TGTGCCAGCAGCCCCGGGGCGGGCACAGATACGCAGTATTTT.